This passage covers 28 T cell receptor beta chains from one sample sequenced in a study of early T cells in non-severe SARS-CoV-2 infection. In TCRdb, the 5' RACE reads were re-called with MiXCR into one record per CDR3 protein. Of over 55,000 distinct CDR3 sequences in the sample, around 12% were seen once. This material consisted of whole blood, taken at baseline. The receptors come from an adult who was a healthcare worker with PCR-confirmed SARS-CoV-2 infection or an uninfected control (not recorded which).

This clonotype was picked up many times. The V gene is TRBV3-1, the J gene TRBJ1-3; D is uncertain. Germline V gene sequence: CDR1 LGHDT, CDR2 YNNKEL (reference sequence). The CDR3 extends over 16 amino acids. Trimming shortened V by 1 base and J by 0 bases, and 10 bases separated the two germline ends. CDR3 DNA sequence: TGTGCCAGCAGCCAAGGTGGCCGAATCTCTGGAAACACCATATATTTT. Protein: CASSQGGRISGNTIYF.

The rearrangement links TRBV18 to TRBJ2-7; D ambiguous. CDR3 length equals 15 residues. The germline gives CDR1 KGHSH, CDR2 LQKENI. Between the trimmed V and J ends, which lost 3 bases and 5 bases, there was a span of 17 bases. CDR3: CASSPPLAPPNEQYF. CDR3 bases: TGTGCCAGCTCACCCCCTCTGGCGCCACCAAACGAGCAGTACTTC.

There are a few counts of this clonotype. The rearrangement joins TRBV28 to TRBJ2-7; perhaps D is TRBD1 or TRBD2 (5 bases each). The CDR3 has 13 residues. The V end was cut by 5 bases, the J end by 2 bases, with 10 bases between. CDR1 and CDR2 (germline): MDHEN, SYDVKM. CDR3 loop: CASSPGTPYEQYF. Here the CDR3 DNA reads TGTGCCAGCAGTCCCGGGACGCCCTACGAGCAGTACTTC.

This clonotype was seen many times. This sequence joins TRBV9 and TRBJ1-1; a weak D match, TRBD1 (6 bases). The CDR3 covers 16 residues. Germline CDR1 reads SGDLS; CDR2 reads YYNGEE. Trimming took 3 bases from V and 3 from J, leaving 18 bases between them. The CDR3 sequence is CASSERGEGSHTEAFF. The CDR3 coding sequence is TGTGCCAGCAGCGAGAGGGGGGAAGGGTCGCACACTGAAGCTTTCTTT.

This clonotype was counted at least ten times. This chain joins TRBV10-2 and TRBJ2-1, with D perhaps matching TRBD1 (7 bases). CDR3 length equals 15 residues. CDR1 and CDR2 (germline): WSHSY, SAAADI. Between the trimmed V and J ends, which lost 6 bases and 0 bases, there was a span of 12 bases. The DNA for the CDR3 is TGCGCCAGCAGGGAGGGACAGAGCTCCTACAATGAGCAGTTCTTC. Amino acids: CASREGQSSYNEQFF.

This clonotype was observed many times. V gene TRBV20-1 combines with J gene TRBJ2-7; D unresolved. V was trimmed by 0 bases and J by 2 bases, leaving 5 bases between them. This CDR3 has 12 amino acids. Germline CDR1 reads DFQATT; CDR2 reads SNEGSKA (reference sequence). The CDR3 DNA follows: TGCAGTGCTAGAGAGGGAACCTACGAGCAGTACTTC. Translation gives CSAREGTYEQYF.

The rearrangement links TRBV28 to TRBJ1-1; 10 nucleotides line up with TRBD1. Per the germline V gene, CDR1 is MDHEN and CDR2 is SYDVKM. The ends lost 3 bases at V and 7 bases at J; junction bases unmatched: 8. There are 15 residues in the CDR3. This chain's CDR3 is CASSLGGTGDNEAFF. The CDR3 nucleotides are TGTGCCAGCAGTTTGGGCGGGACAGGGGATAATGAAGCTTTCTTT.

In this sample, this clonotype turned up a few times. This chain uses TRBV28 with TRBJ2-7; no definite D call. CDR1 and CDR2 from the germline V gene are MDHEN and SYDVKM. V was clipped by 8 bases and J by 2 bases, with 10 bases between them. This CDR3 is built from 12 residues. The chain's CDR3 is CASATVTYEQYF. The DNA for the CDR3 is TGTGCCAGCGCAACTGTGACCTACGAGCAGTACTTC.

The chain has TRBV7-9 and TRBJ1-6, with D perhaps TRBD1 (6 bases). Germline lookup yields CDR1 SEHNR and CDR2 FQNEAQ (reference sequence). Deletions cut 5 bases from V and 3 bases from J, with 17 bases between. There are 17 residues in the CDR3. CDR3: CASSPRDIGFYNSPLHF. The CDR3 region has the DNA TGTGCCAGCAGCCCGCGGGACATAGGCTTCTATAATTCACCCCTCCACTTT.

This chain connects TRBV20-1 to TRBJ2-5, with 11 nucleotides matching TRBD2. CDR1 is DFQATT, CDR2 SNEGSKA, per germline (reference sequence). The CDR3 sequence is 14 residues long. V was pared by 3 bases and J by 4 bases, with 4 bases of the junction left unmatched. CDR3: CSARIAGGRETQYF. DNA of the CDR3: TGCAGTGCTAGGATAGCGGGGGGGAGAGAGACCCAGTACTTC.

V and J are TRBV5-1 and TRBJ2-2; D is ambiguous. With 5 bases removed from V and 5 bases from J, the gap between germline ends came to 10 bases. The CDR3 has 13 amino acids. Germline CDR1 and CDR2: SGHRS and YFSETQ. The CDR3 reads CASRTIMTGELFF. CDR3 sequence (DNA): TGCGCCAGCAGGACAATCATGACCGGGGAGCTGTTTTTT.

The sample holds a few counts of this clonotype. The chain uses TRBV5-1 and TRBJ1-1, with a tentative D call TRBD1 (5 bases). The V end lost 1 base, the J end lost 7 bases, and 20 bases lay between the germline ends. There are 16 residues in the CDR3. Germline CDR1 is SGHRS and CDR2 is YFSETQ. The CDR3 coding sequence is TGCGCCAGCAGCTTGTCCACGCTCGGGGCCGCCCGTGAAGCTTTCTTT. Translation gives CASSLSTLGAAREAFF.

This clonotype was recorded many times. V gene TRBV7-2 combines with J gene TRBJ2-2, with D tentatively TRBD1 (6 bases). The germline gives CDR1 SGHTA, CDR2 FQGNSA. This CDR3 has 16 residues. Trimming shortened V by 5 bases and J by 2 bases, and 15 bases separated the two germline ends. Here the CDR3 DNA reads TGTGCCAGCAGCCGCACGGGACATCTTAACACCGGGGAGCTGTTTTTT. Translation: CASSRTGHLNTGELFF.

The gene calls are TRBV28 and TRBJ1-1; 10 nucleotides agree with TRBD1. This CDR3 has 15 amino acids. The germline V gene encodes CDR1 MDHEN and CDR2 SYDVKM. J lost 10 bases, V lost 2 bases, and 10 bases had no gene match. The CDR3 spells CASSLKVGTGALAFF. The DNA of the CDR3 is TGTGCCAGCAGTTTAAAGGTCGGGACAGGGGCTTTAGCTTTCTTT.

This clonotype was counted ten times or more. The chain combines TRBV29-1 with TRBJ1-2; no reliable D call. The V end was cut by 8 bases, the J end by 8 bases, with 6 bases between. The CDR3 has 8 amino acids. Germline CDR1 reads SQVTM; CDR2 reads ANQGSEA. DNA of the CDR3: TGCAGCCCACCGGGCTACACCTTC. It translates to CSPPGYTF.

This clonotype was counted ten times or more. The V gene is TRBV29-1, the J gene TRBJ1-3; no clear D. Germline lookup yields CDR1 SQVTM and CDR2 ANQGSEA. The CDR3 totals 13 residues. Trimming pared 7 bases from V and 0 bases from J, leaving 10 bases between. The CDR3 DNA reads TGCAGCGGAGTGAGCACCTCTGGAAACACCATATATTTT. Encoded protein: CSGVSTSGNTIYF.

The chain recombines TRBV29-1 with TRBJ2-1; 7 nucleotides match TRBD1. The CDR3 spans 16 residues. The junction had 13 bases not matched to a gene; V was cut back by 5 bases and J by 3 bases. Germline V CDR1 and CDR2: SQVTM, ANQGSEA. The CDR3 is CSVTPQQGSSYNEQFF. The CDR3 DNA is TGCAGCGTTACCCCCCAACAGGGGTCTAGCTACAATGAGCAGTTCTTC.

This clonotype was observed a few times. This chain connects TRBV5-1 to TRBJ2-3; TRBD1 agrees at 7 bases. Losses at the gene ends were 4 bases for V and 3 bases for J; bases not matched to a gene: 11. CDR1 is SGHRS, CDR2 YFSETQ, per germline. This CDR3 comprises 16 residues. In nucleotides, the CDR3 is TGCGCCAGCAGCCCCCACACCATACAGGGGACAGATACGCAGTATTTT. The encoded protein is CASSPHTIQGTDTQYF. The whole variable domain, filled in from reference TRBV5-1 and TRBJ2-3, reads KAGVTQTPRYLIKTRGQQVTLSCSPISGHRSVSWYQQTPGQGLQFLFEYFSETQRNKGNFPGRFSGRQFSNSRSEMNVSTLELGDSALYLCASSPHTIQGTDTQYFGPGTRLTVL.

The chain links TRBV6-5 to TRBJ1-1; D might be TRBD1 (6 bases). V gave up 7 bases and J gave up 0 bases, with 15 bases separating them. Germline V CDR1 and CDR2: MNHEY, SVGAGI. The CDR3 length is 15 residues. The CDR3 reads CASKRGGSLNTEAFF. The CDR3 DNA reads TGTGCCAGCAAAAGGGGGGGGAGTTTGAACACTGAAGCTTTCTTT.

The chain is built from TRBV4-3 and TRBJ2-7, with a possible D match to TRBD2 (8 bases). V was clipped by 3 bases and J by 9 bases, with 18 bases between them. Germline V CDR1 and CDR2: LGHNA, YSLEER. The CDR3 consists of 14 residues. CDR3 coding DNA: TGCGCCAGCAGCCACGGGACAGCGAGCGGGGGGCAGTACTTC. It specifies CASSHGTASGGQYF.

This chain links TRBV6-2 or TRBV6-3 with TRBJ1-1; a weak D match, TRBD1 (6 bases). V lost 8 bases and J 8 bases, leaving 27 bases between the germline ends. The CDR3 is 16 amino acids. Germline-derived CDR1 and CDR2 are MNHEY and SVGEGT. The CDR3 here is CASFNLLRDITTEAFF. CDR3 DNA sequence: TGTGCCAGCTTTAACCTCCTGAGGGACATCACTACGGAAGCTTTCTTT.

This clonotype showed up just a few times. The chain links TRBV28 to TRBJ1-1; the D gene is possibly TRBD1 (6 bases). Germline-derived CDR1 and CDR2 are MDHEN and SYDVKM. This CDR3 has 17 amino acids. Trimming shortened V by 6 bases and J by 3 bases, and 23 bases separated the two germline ends. CDR3 DNA sequence: TGTGCCAGCAGATCCCGTCTCCGTGGGGGGCCCTACACTGAAGCTTTCTTT. It yields the protein CASRSRLRGGPYTEAFF.

In this sample, this clonotype turned up a few times. The rearrangement links TRBV12-3 or TRBV12-4 to TRBJ2-6; D not certain. Between the trimmed V and J ends, which lost 6 bases and 1 base, there was a span of 13 bases. The CDR3 is 16 amino acids. The CDR3 bases are TGTGCCAGCAGCCCAGTGGCGACTTCTGGGGCCAACGTCCTGACTTTC. As protein: CASSPVATSGANVLTF.

The chain combines TRBV11-2 with TRBJ2-7; no clear D gene. The CDR3 length is 15 residues. Per the germline V gene, CDR1 is SGHAT and CDR2 is FQNNGV. V lost 5 bases to trimming and J lost 0 bases, with 14 bases between them. The CDR3 bases are TGTGCCAGCAGCCACCAGACGACCAGCTCCTACGAGCAGTACTTC. It encodes CASSHQTTSSYEQYF. The variable domain in full, with the rest retrieved from reference TRBV11-2 and TRBJ2-7, is EAGVAQSPRYKIIEKRQSVAFWCNPISGHATLYWYQQILGQGPKLLIQFQNNGVVDDSQLPKDRFSAERLKGVDSTLKIQPAKLEDSAVYLCASSHQTTSSYEQYFGPGTRLTVT.

This clonotype was observed at least ten times. This rearrangement joins TRBV2 to TRBJ2-2; 7 positions agree with TRBD2. The junction had 5 bases not matched to a gene; V was cut back by 4 bases and J by 0 bases. Germline CDR1 reads SNHLY; CDR2 reads FYNNEI. The CDR3 consists of 16 residues. The CDR3 DNA reads as TGTGCCAGCAGTGGGCCTAGCGGCCCGAACACCGGGGAGCTGTTTTTT. It yields the protein CASSGPSGPNTGELFF.

This clonotype was recorded a few times. The chain uses TRBV11-1 and TRBJ2-1; possibly TRBD2 for D (5 bases). Trimming removed 6 bases from V and 2 bases from J, with 14 bases in between. CDR1 and CDR2 from the germline V gene are SGHAT and FQDESV (reference sequence). This CDR3 spans 15 amino acids. CDR3 in DNA: TGTGCCAGCAGGGTTGGACTTTCCACCTACAATGAGCAGTTCTTC. Amino acids: CASRVGLSTYNEQFF.

The chain employs TRBV3-1 and TRBJ1-1; no clear D. CDR1 and CDR2 from the germline V gene are LGHDT and YNNKEL (reference sequence). Trimming shortened V by 3 bases and J by 5 bases, and 4 bases separated the two germline ends. The CDR3 sequence is 11 residues long. The CDR3 DNA reads as TGTGCCAGCAGCCATGGAACTGAAGCTTTCTTT. As protein: CASSHGTEAFF.

CDR3 sequence: CACHRGTNEKLFF. CDR3 DNA: TGTGCCTGCCACAGGGGGACTAATGAAAAACTGTTTTTT. The chain joins TRBV2 to TRBJ1-4; TRBD1 aligns across 8 bases. The germline CDR1 and CDR2 sequences are SNHLY and FYNNEI. V shed 11 bases and J 2 bases; nucleotides not matched to a gene: 4. The CDR3 spans 13 residues.